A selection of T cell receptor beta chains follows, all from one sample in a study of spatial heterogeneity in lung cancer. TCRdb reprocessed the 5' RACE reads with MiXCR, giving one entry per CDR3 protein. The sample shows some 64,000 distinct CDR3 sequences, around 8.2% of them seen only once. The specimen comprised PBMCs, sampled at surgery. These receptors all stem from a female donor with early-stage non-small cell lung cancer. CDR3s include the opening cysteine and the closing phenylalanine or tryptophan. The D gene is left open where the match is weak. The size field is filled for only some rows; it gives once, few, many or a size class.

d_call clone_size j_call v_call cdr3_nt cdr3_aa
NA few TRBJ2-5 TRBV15 TGTGCCACCAGCTGGACAGCCCGAGGAGAGACCCAGTACTTC CATSWTARGETQYF
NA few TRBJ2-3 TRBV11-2 TGTGCCAGCAGCCTACTGGGGGCTGGCACAGATACGCAGTATTTT CASSLLGAGTDTQYF
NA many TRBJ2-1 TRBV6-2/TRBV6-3 TGTGCCAGCACAGACGTTTTCAATGAGCAGTTCTTC CASTDVFNEQFF
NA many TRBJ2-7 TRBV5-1 TGCGCCAGCAGCTTGGTCGAAAGAACCGAGCAGTACTTC CASSLVERTEQYF
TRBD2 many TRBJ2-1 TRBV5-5 TGTGCCAGCAGCTTGGCGTCTAGCGGGAGGGTTGGTGAGCAGTTCTTC CASSLASSGRVGEQFF
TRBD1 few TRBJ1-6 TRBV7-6 TGTGCCAGCAGCGCCCAGACAGGGGTGGGTTCACCCCTCCACTTT CASSAQTGVGSPLHF
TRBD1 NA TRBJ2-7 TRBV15 TGTGCCACCAGCGGTCCAATGGGACAGGGATCCTACGAGCAGTACTTC CATSGPMGQGSYEQYF
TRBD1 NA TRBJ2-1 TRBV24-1 TGTGCCACCCGAGGGACAGGTGGGACGGATGAGCAGTCCTTC CATRGTGGTDEQSF
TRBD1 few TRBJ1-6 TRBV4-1 TGCGCCAGCAGCCCCGCGGGGACAGGTAATTCACCCCTCCACTTT CASSPAGTGNSPLHF
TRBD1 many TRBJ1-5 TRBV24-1 TGTGCCACCAGTGATCTCAGGGGGAATCAGCCCCAGCATTTT CATSDLRGNQPQHF
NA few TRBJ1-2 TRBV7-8 TGTGCCAGCAGCTTAATTCAGGAGAAAGGCTACACCTTC CASSLIQEKGYTF
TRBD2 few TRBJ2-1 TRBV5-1 TGCGCCAGCAGCTTGGGGGCGGGAGCCCACCGGGATGAGCAGTTCTTC CASSLGAGAHRDEQFF
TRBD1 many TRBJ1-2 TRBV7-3 TGTGCCAGCAGCCAGGGGGGCCCCTATGGCTACACCTTC CASSQGGPYGYTF
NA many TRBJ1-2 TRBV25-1 TGTGCCAGCAGTGCCCAAGGTTTGGAGTATGGCTACACCTTC CASSAQGLEYGYTF
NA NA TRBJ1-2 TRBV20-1 TGCAGTGCGCAGGGGTTGGGCTCCCCCTCGTACACCTTC CSAQGLGSPSYTF
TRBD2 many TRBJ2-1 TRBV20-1 TGCAGTGCTAGAGGAGTTCTAGCGGAGGAGTACAATGAGCAGTTCTTC CSARGVLAEEYNEQFF
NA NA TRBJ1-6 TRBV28 TGTGCCAGCAGTTTGGAACGGGGAGCCCTCCACTTT CASSLERGALHF
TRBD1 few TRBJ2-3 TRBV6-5 TGTGCCAGCAGGAACAGGGGGGAGACAGATACGCAGTATTTT CASRNRGETDTQYF
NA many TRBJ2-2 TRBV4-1 TGCGCCAGCAGCCAAGATAGAATTTCCGGGGAGCTGTTTTTT CASSQDRISGELFF
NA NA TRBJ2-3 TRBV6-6 TGTGCCAGCAGTTACTCGAGGCAGCGCCCAGATACGCAGTATTTT CASSYSRQRPDTQYF
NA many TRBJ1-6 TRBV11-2 TGTGCCAGCAGCTCATCACAGTCCTATAATTCACCCCTCCACTTT CASSSSQSYNSPLHF
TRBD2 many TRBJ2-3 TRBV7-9 TGTGCCAGCAGGAAGGGACTAGCGGGCACAGATACGCAGTATTTT CASRKGLAGTDTQYF
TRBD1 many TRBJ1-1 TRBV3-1 TGTGCCAGCAGCCGCTCTGGGACAGGTACTGAAGCTTTCTTT CASSRSGTGTEAFF
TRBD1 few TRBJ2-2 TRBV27 TGTGCCAGCAGTTTATGGGGACAGAGGGGGCCGACCGGGGAGCTGTTTTTT CASSLWGQRGPTGELFF
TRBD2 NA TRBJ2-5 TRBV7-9 TGTGCCAGCAGCTCTACGTCTAGCGGCCAAGAGACCCAGTACTTC CASSSTSSGQETQYF
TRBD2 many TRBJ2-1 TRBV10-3 TGTGCCATCAGTGACCCCGGGACTAGCGGTTACAATGAGCAGTTCTTC CAISDPGTSGYNEQFF
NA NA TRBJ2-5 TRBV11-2 TGTGCCAGCAGCCCCCTTCTAGCTAACCAAGAGACCCAGTACTTC CASSPLLANQETQYF
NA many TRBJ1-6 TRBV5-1 TGCGCCAGCAGCTTGGCCCGCGGAGGGCCCCTCCACTTT CASSLARGGPLHF
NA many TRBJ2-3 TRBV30 TGTGCCTGGAGTCGCCTAATTGGGACCTCGGATACGCAGTATTTT CAWSRLIGTSDTQYF
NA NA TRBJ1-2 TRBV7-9 TGTGCCAGCAGCTTAGAGCGGGGCTATGGCTACACCTTC CASSLERGYGYTF
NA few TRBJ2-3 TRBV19 TGTGCCAGTAGTATGGGTGGACTTCCCACAGATACGCAGTATTTT CASSMGGLPTDTQYF
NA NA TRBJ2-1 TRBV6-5 TGTGCCAGCAGTTCCACTGGACAGTACTACAATGAGCAGTTCTTC CASSSTGQYYNEQFF
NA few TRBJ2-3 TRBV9 TGTGCCAGCAGCGTAGACCAGACTAGTACAGATACGCAGTATTTT CASSVDQTSTDTQYF
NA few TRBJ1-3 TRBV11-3 TGTGCCAGCAGCCCCGGGGGAAAGAGACGAAACACCATATATTTT CASSPGGKRRNTIYF
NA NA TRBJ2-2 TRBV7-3 TGTGCCAGCAGCTTAAGCAGTACCGGGGAGCTGTTTTTT CASSLSSTGELFF
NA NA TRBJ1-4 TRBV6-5 TGTGCCAGCAGCCCCCTTGCAGGGTCAAATGAAAAACTGTTTTTT CASSPLAGSNEKLFF
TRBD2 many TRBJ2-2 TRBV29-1 TGCAGCGGTCTTCGTGCGGGAGTGGGAACCGGGGAGCTGTTTTTT CSGLRAGVGTGELFF
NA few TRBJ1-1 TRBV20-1 TGCAGTGCTAGTATACAGGGCCGCCCTGAAGCTTTCTTT CSASIQGRPEAFF
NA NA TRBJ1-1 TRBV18 TGTGCCAGCTCACCAGGGCGGTACACTGAAGCTTTCTTT CASSPGRYTEAFF
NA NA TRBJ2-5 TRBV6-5 TGTGCCAGCAGTTACGGGCTAGGAGAGACCCAGTACTTC CASSYGLGETQYF
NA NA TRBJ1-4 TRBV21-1 TGTGCCAGCATCCACTTTAGGGATACGAATGAAAAACTGTTTTTT CASIHFRDTNEKLFF
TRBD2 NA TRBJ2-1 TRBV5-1 TGCGCCAGCAGCCCGGATATAGCGGGGGGCGGCAATGAGCAGTTCTTC CASSPDIAGGGNEQFF